The 27 T cell receptor beta chains below were found in one sample sequenced in a study of siplizumab effects on memory and regulatory T cells. The assay was immunoSEQ multiplex PCR, and TCRdb's table has in-frame clones only and misses some. This sample has some 100,000 clones; roughly 91% occur once, and the top ten carry more than 10%. The sample consisted of non-Treg CD4+ T cells sorted from blood. The receptors stem from a human donor in good health.

This CDR3 is CASSIDRQRTEAFF. In DNA, the CDR3 is TGTGCCAGTAGTATAGATCGTCAACGGACTGAAGCTTTCTTT. The chain joins TRBV19 to TRBJ1-1, with no clear D. Trimming shortened V by 0 bases and J by 5 bases, and 10 bases separated the two germline ends. Germline values: CDR1 LNHDA, CDR2 SQIVND (reference sequence). This CDR3 is 14 amino acids long.

The chain links TRBV7-6 to TRBJ2-1, with D possibly TRBD2 on 6 matching bases. The V gene's germline CDR1 is SGHVS and CDR2 FNYEAQ. The germline V and J ends were trimmed by 5 bases and 12 bases, with 20 bases remaining between them. The CDR3 consists of 14 residues. The CDR3 here is CASSGTGTRSRQFF. The CDR3, as DNA: TGTGCCAGCAGCGGAACCGGGACTCGGAGTAGGCAGTTCTTC.

The chain carries TRBV29-1 and TRBJ2-7; D unresolved. CDR3 length: 14 residues. Trimming removed 4 bases at V and 7 bases at J, with 20 bases between. Per germline, CDR1 SQVTM and CDR2 ANQGSEA. The CDR3 coding sequence is TGCAGCGTTGTGGTAGGGCCCTACTCAGGAGAGCAGTACTTC. Translated, it gives CSVVVGPYSGEQYF.

This clone was seen a few times. This chain joins TRBV7-2 and TRBJ1-1, with 10 bases aligning to TRBD1. V gave up 5 bases and J gave up 3 bases; unmatched junction bases: 6. Germline loops: CDR1 SGHTA, CDR2 FQGNSA. The CDR3 is 15 amino acids. In DNA form, the CDR3 reads TGTGCCAGCAGCCCCAGGACAGGGGGATACACTGAAGCTTTCTTT. This codes for CASSPRTGGYTEAFF.

This clone was recorded once. The rearrangement links TRBV19 to TRBJ1-2; the D gene is possibly TRBD1 (5 bases). Trimming shortened V by 0 bases and J by 10 bases, and 15 bases separated the two germline ends. This CDR3 comprises 14 residues. Germline CDR1 LNHDA, CDR2 SQIVND (reference sequence). The CDR3 spells CASSIENRYHDYTF. CDR3 nucleotides: TGTGCCAGTAGTATAGAGAACAGGTACCATGACTACACCTTC.

This clone appeared a single time. The V and J genes are TRBV5-1 and TRBJ2-7, with D possibly TRBD2 on 6 matching bases. V was shortened by 4 bases and J by 0 bases, with 17 bases between the two germline ends. Per germline, CDR1 SGHRS and CDR2 YFSETQ. The CDR3 sequence is 16 residues long. The CDR3, as DNA: TGCGCCAGCAGCCACGGTGGGCTGGGGGGCTCCTACGAGCAGTACTTC. This gives the protein CASSHGGLGGSYEQYF.

This sequence joins TRBV14 and TRBJ2-4; the match to TRBD2 covers 12 bases. The CDR3 length is 17 residues. V dropped 0 bases and J dropped 7; count of bases not matched to a gene: 7. Germline-derived CDR1 and CDR2 are SGHDN and FVKESK. The CDR3 spells CASSQDLLTSGSNIQYF. Written as DNA, the CDR3 is TGTGCCAGCAGCCAAGATCTCCTGACTAGCGGGAGTAACATTCAGTACTTC.

This clone came up once. The V gene is TRBV29-1, the J gene TRBJ2-3, with D unresolved. The CDR3 is 12 amino acids. V shed 6 bases and J shed 6 bases, with 13 bases lying between them. The germline V gene has CDR1 SQVTM and CDR2 ANQGSEA. For the CDR3, the DNA is TGCAGCGTCTCCGGTTTGGCGGATACGCAGTATTTT. Encoded protein: CSVSGLADTQYF.

The rearrangement joins TRBV29-1 to TRBJ2-1; 10 bases align to TRBD2. This CDR3 region has 15 residues. Germline CDR1 reads SQVTM; CDR2 reads ANQGSEA. The junction had 14 bases not matched to a gene; V was cut back by 6 bases and J by 9 bases. CDR3 residues: CSVSGTSDHYAEQFF. In DNA form, the CDR3 reads TGCAGCGTCTCCGGGACTAGCGATCACTACGCTGAGCAGTTCTTC.

The chain has TRBV5-1 and TRBJ2-7; 7 bases map to TRBD1. V gave up 6 bases and J gave up 5 bases; unmatched junction bases: 11. Germline CDR1 is SGHRS and CDR2 is YFSETQ. The CDR3 contains 14 residues. CDR3 DNA: TGCGCCAGCACGCCATATTACAGGGGTGACGAGCAGTACTTC. Protein: CASTPYYRGDEQYF.

The rearrangement links TRBV5-5 to TRBJ1-2; 8 nucleotides line up with TRBD1. J was trimmed by 5 bases and V by 2 bases; bases with no gene match: 8. CDR1 SGHKS and CDR2 YYEKEE come from the germline V gene (reference sequence). This CDR3 has 15 residues. CDR3 in amino acids: CASSFQTGAGYGYTF. DNA for the CDR3: TGTGCCAGCAGCTTCCAGACAGGGGCCGGGTATGGCTACACCTTC.

The chain is built from TRBV10-3 and TRBJ2-1; possible D gene TRBD2, 6 bases. Germline CDR1 reads ENHRY; CDR2 reads SYGVKD. The CDR3 sequence is 15 residues long. Trimming removed 7 bases at V and 0 bases at J, with 13 bases between. This CDR3 is CAITIAESSYNEQFF. The CDR3 nucleotides read TGTGCCATCACTATAGCGGAAAGCTCCTACAATGAGCAGTTCTTC.

The chain combines TRBV10-3 with TRBJ2-5; D may be TRBD1 (7 bases). This CDR3 is built from 15 residues. Germline V gives CDR1 ENHRY, CDR2 SYGVKD. V lost 5 bases and J 2 bases, leaving 15 bases between the germline ends. This CDR3 reads CAISPRQGGQETQYF. DNA of the CDR3: TGTGCCATCAGTCCCCGTCAGGGGGGACAAGAGACCCAGTACTTC.

This rearrangement joins TRBV6-5 to TRBJ2-7; TRBD1 or TRBD2 may be the D gene (5 bases each). This CDR3 region has 15 residues. The ends were cut back, 0 bases at V and 0 bases at J, with 9 bases in the middle. Germline CDR1 reads MNHEY; CDR2 reads SVGAGI. The CDR3 DNA sequence: TGTGCCAGCAGTTACTCAACCGGGACCTCCTACGAGCAGTACTTC. It encodes CASSYSTGTSYEQYF.

The chain couples TRBV5-1 to TRBJ2-5, with TRBD1 matching 12 bases. The CDR3 sequence is 17 residues long. Germline assignment: CDR1 SGHRS and CDR2 YFSETQ. Trimming took 3 bases from V and 3 from J; bases not matched to a gene: 9. DNA for the CDR3: TGCGCCAGCAGCTCCGTGACGGGACAGGGGGCCGAAGAGACCCAGTACTTC. This codes for CASSSVTGQGAEETQYF. The variable domain in full, completed from reference TRBV5-1 and TRBJ2-5, reads KAGVTQTPRYLIKTRGQQVTLSCSPISGHRSVSWYQQTPGQGLQFLFEYFSETQRNKGNFPGRFSGRQFSNSRSEMNVSTLELGDSALYLCASSSVTGQGAEETQYFGPGTRLLVL.

The CDR3 bases are TGTGCCAGCAGCTCCCTAGCGGGAGGGCAAGAGACCCAGTACTTC. Protein product: CASSSLAGGQETQYF. The chain uses TRBV7-3 and TRBJ2-5, with 12 nucleotides matching TRBD2. V shed 4 bases, J shed 2 bases, and the junction held 2 bases outside the gene matches. This CDR3 has 15 residues. In germline, CDR1 is SGHTA, CDR2 FQGTGA.

This clone was counted once. The rearrangement uses TRBV6-5 and TRBJ1-2; unclear D gene. Per the germline V gene, CDR1 is MNHEY and CDR2 is SVGAGI. The V and J ends lost 0 bases and 7 bases respectively, with 9 bases between them. This CDR3 is built from 13 residues. CDR3: CASSYSWGSGYTF. As DNA, the CDR3 is TGTGCCAGCAGTTACTCGTGGGGATCTGGCTACACCTTC.

V and J are TRBV11-3 and TRBJ2-1; 13 nucleotides agree with TRBD2. Trimming took 5 bases from V and 0 from J; bases not matched to a gene: 7. The CDR3 is 18 residues long. Germline V lookup: CDR1 SGHNT, CDR2 YENEEA. The CDR3 loop reads CASSPGTSGDSSYNEQFF. For the CDR3, the DNA is TGTGCCAGCAGCCCAGGGACTAGCGGGGACAGCTCCTACAATGAGCAGTTCTTC.

This clone was observed a single time. V and J are TRBV2 and TRBJ2-1, with TRBD2 matching over 10 bases. The germline gives CDR1 SNHLY, CDR2 FYNNEI. The trim removed 6 bases at V and 4 bases at J, leaving 9 bases unmatched. This CDR3 is 16 amino acids long. The CDR3: CASSVNPSGSYNEQFF. For the CDR3, the DNA is TGTGCCAGCAGCGTGAACCCTAGCGGGAGTTACAATGAGCAGTTCTTC.

The rearrangement uses TRBV29-1 and TRBJ1-5; no reliable D call. Germline values: CDR1 SQVTM, CDR2 ANQGSEA. Trimming pared 6 bases from V and 2 bases from J, leaving 11 bases between. This CDR3 is 13 amino acids long. Written as DNA, the CDR3 is TGCAGCGTCAAACCCTCGGGCAATCAGCCCCAGCATTTT. This translates into CSVKPSGNQPQHF.

This clone was seen a handful of times. The rearrangement links TRBV5-4 to TRBJ1-2; D is ambiguous. Trimming removed 3 bases from V and 4 bases from J, with 13 bases in between. There are 14 residues in the CDR3. CDR1 is SGHNT and CDR2 is YYREEE in the germline V gene (reference sequence). The CDR3 sequence: CASSSPLRGYGYTF. CDR3 DNA: TGTGCCAGCAGCTCCCCCCTCCGGGGCTATGGCTACACCTTC.

This clone has a handful of counts. The chain uses TRBV4-1 and TRBJ1-4, with 7 bases fitting TRBD1. The CDR3 covers 16 residues. J gave up 8 bases and V 3 bases, and 12 bases lay outside the gene matches. CDR1 MGHRA and CDR2 YSYEKL come from the germline V gene. The CDR3 DNA reads as TGCGCCAGCAGCCATTTATTTGACAGGGTGAAAGAAAAACTGTTTTTT. As protein: CASSHLFDRVKEKLFF.

The V call is TRBV5-4, the J call TRBJ2-7, with 7 bases aligning to TRBD2. The germline gives CDR1 SGHNT, CDR2 YYREEE (reference sequence). The CDR3 runs to 14 residues. V was clipped by 4 bases and J by 0 bases; unmatched bases: 4. The CDR3 is CASSRSGISYEQYF. Written as DNA, the CDR3 is TGTGCCAGCAGCCGAAGCGGGATCTCCTACGAGCAGTACTTC.

The V and J genes are TRBV7-6 and TRBJ2-6; D not resolved. The CDR3 contains 18 residues. V dropped 1 base and J dropped 1 base, with 14 bases sitting between them. Germline V gene lookup returns CDR1 SGHVS and CDR2 FNYEAQ. The CDR3 reads CASSLGISGFSGANVLTF. The CDR3, as DNA: TGTGCCAGCAGCTTAGGGATAAGTGGTTTTTCTGGGGCCAACGTCCTGACTTTC.

The chain recombines TRBV10-3 with TRBJ2-1, with 7 bases matching TRBD2. The ends lost 3 bases at V and 3 bases at J; junction bases unmatched: 5. Germline CDR1 ENHRY, CDR2 SYGVKD. This CDR3 is 15 amino acids long. The CDR3 reads CAISEEGLVYNEQFF. The CDR3 DNA follows: TGTGCCATCAGTGAAGAAGGACTAGTCTACAATGAGCAGTTCTTC.

This chain connects TRBV30 to TRBJ2-3; TRBD1 might be the D (5 bases). Per the germline V gene, CDR1 is GTSNPN and CDR2 is SVGIG (reference sequence). Between the trimmed V and J ends, which lost 4 bases and 2 bases, there was a span of 10 bases. The CDR3 sequence is 13 residues long. The CDR3 is CAWTGRDTDTQYF. CDR3 nucleotide sequence: TGTGCCTGGACTGGCAGGGACACAGATACGCAGTATTTT.

The J gene is TRBJ2-2, the V gene TRBV18; 8 bases are shared with TRBD1. The germline V gene has CDR1 KGHSH and CDR2 LQKENI. V was pared by 6 bases and J by 6 bases, with 6 bases of the junction left unmatched. The CDR3 extends over 14 amino acids. This CDR3 reads CASSPLQGAGELFF. CDR3 nucleotides: TGTGCCAGCTCGCCTCTACAGGGGGCCGGGGAGCTGTTTTTT.